This T cell receptor beta chain was captured in a study of T cells expressing NK-cell markers. Germline assignment: CDR1 MNHEY and CDR2 SVGAGI. CDR3 length: 17 amino acids. As regards this clonotype: Its antigen is undetermined.

Notes on the study in general: For about 6 donors, the dominant NKG2C+ clonotypes made up about 1.0-7.5% of their CD8+ T cells. These clonotypes also led the CD3+CD56-NKG2C+ fraction in a handful of donors.

After re-calling the 5' RACE reads, TCRdb lists one entry per CDR3 protein, DNA absent. The sample data list some 300,000 distinct CDR3 sequences. The origin of this receptor is a man aged 18 to 30 in good health. The sequencing input was blood T cells: a sorted CD56 or NKG2C T cell subset, CD4+ or CD8+ T cells, or bulk PBMC T cells (not recorded which). V is TRBV6-5 and J is TRBJ2-1; the D call of TRBD1 rests on TCRdb alone, since no DNA is present to check it. The CDR3 loop is CASSYTRSYPGDNEQFF.